Sequencing of this TCR beta chain was carried out in a study of T cell repertoires in cytomegalovirus infection. Study-level background: Matching HLA type and CMV infection were both indicated by public TCR beta signatures. The study's findings and limits: The response measured ex vivo was dominated by TCR beta clonotypes (HLA-C-restricted and CMV-specific).

This CDR3 spans 12 amino acids. The V gene's germline CDR1 is MNHNY and CDR2 SVGAGI (reference sequence). V lost 8 bases to trimming and J lost 4 bases, with 11 bases between them. TCRdb re-analysed the reads in MiXCR, keeping a single row per CDR3 protein. The sample carries a few hundred thousand distinct CDR3 sequences, around a third recorded once. Notes on this clonotype: Antigen: not known.

The sample was cultured PBMCs, taken from culture after CMV antigen stimulation. The gene calls are TRBV6-6 and TRBJ1-2, with D unresolved. The TCR was taken from a human donor in good health (CMV status not recorded). Some clones in this sample may be carry-over from other donors' samples. CDR3 nucleotide sequence: TGTGCCAGCTCTGGGAGGACCTATGGCTACACCTTC. Protein: CASSGRTYGYTF.